This paragraph reports one T cell receptor beta chain. Unmatched junction bases numbered 7, after V lost 10 bases and J lost 5 bases. This CDR3 contains 12 residues. Germline V gene lookup returns CDR1 MDHEN and CDR2 SYDVKM. This entry belongs to a study of OX40 agonist ivuxolimab in advanced cancers. Background on the study: A diagnosis of hepatocellular carcinoma, melanoma, renal cell or head and neck cancer was present in dose-escalation patients.

The data were produced by immunoSEQ multiplex PCR, yet TCRdb's version contains in-frame clones alone and is incomplete. Altogether 100,000 or so clones are present, more than 85% being singletons, with the ten largest covering 0.82%. This specimen was CD4+ or CD8+ T cells sorted from blood, taken in a trial of the OX40 agonist ivuxolimab. The chain joins TRBV28 to TRBJ2-7; TRBD2 matches 8 bases. The TCR comes from an adult with an advanced solid tumor such as melanoma, head and neck, liver or kidney cancer. The CDR3 sequence: CAISGSSNEQYF. The CDR3 DNA reads TGTGCCATCAGCGGGAGCTCGAACGAGCAGTACTTC.